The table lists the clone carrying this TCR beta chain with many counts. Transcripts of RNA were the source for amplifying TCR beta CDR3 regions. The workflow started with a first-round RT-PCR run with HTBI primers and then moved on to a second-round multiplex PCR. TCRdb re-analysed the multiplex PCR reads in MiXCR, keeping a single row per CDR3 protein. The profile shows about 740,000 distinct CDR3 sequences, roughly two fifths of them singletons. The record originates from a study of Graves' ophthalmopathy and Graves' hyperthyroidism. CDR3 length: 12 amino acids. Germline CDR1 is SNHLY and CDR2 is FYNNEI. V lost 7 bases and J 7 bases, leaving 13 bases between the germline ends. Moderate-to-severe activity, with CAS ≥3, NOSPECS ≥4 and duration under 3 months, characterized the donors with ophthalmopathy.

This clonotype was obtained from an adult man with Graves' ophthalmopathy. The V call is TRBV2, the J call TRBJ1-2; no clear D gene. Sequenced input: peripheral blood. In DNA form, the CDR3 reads TGTGCCAGCACCCTGAGCCTGAGTGGCTACACCTTC. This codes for CASTLSLSGYTF.